Presented here are 19 T cell receptor beta chains from one specimen sequenced in a study of blood T cell repertoires in COVID-19 (dated by TCRdb to about 2020). Receptors were amplified or captured by the immunoSEQ multiplex PCR assay. TCRdb retrieved this table from immuneACCESS and kept in-frame rearrangements only. Not all clones are present; in checked studies, unresolved V genes account for under half, and no reason is known for the remainder. The sample table lists 250,000 to 400,000 clones, around 88% of them with a count of one. The top ten clones comprise 1.5% to 2% of the sample. The sample was peripheral blood. The receptors were sampled from a woman aged 25 to 39 with COVID-19, enrolled during active disease.

The chain combines TRBV5-1 with TRBJ1-4; D is possibly TRBD1 (5 bases). The ends were cut back, 3 bases at V and 7 bases at J, with 19 bases in the middle. Germline values: CDR1 SGHRS, CDR2 YFSETQ. There are 16 residues in the CDR3. CDR3 in DNA: TGCGCCAGCAGCTCGACCCCCGAAACGGGGGTTGAAAAACTGTTTTTT. It codes for CASSSTPETGVEKLFF. Supplemented by reference TRBV5-1 and TRBJ1-4, the full variable domain reads KAGVTQTPRYLIKTRGQQVTLSCSPISGHRSVSWYQQTPGQGLQFLFEYFSETQRNKGNFPGRFSGRQFSNSRSEMNVSTLELGDSALYLCASSSTPETGVEKLFFGSGTQLSVL.

This chain uses TRBV5-1 with TRBJ2-2; 7 positions agree with TRBD2. CDR3 length equals 16 residues. After removal of 2 bases from V and 7 bases from J, the junction contained 11 bases not matched to a gene. Germline CDR1 reads SGHRS; CDR2 reads YFSETQ. CDR3 region: CASSFSGGGEVGELFF. DNA of the CDR3: TGCGCCAGCAGCTTCTCAGGCGGGGGAGAGGTCGGGGAGCTGTTTTTT. The full variable domain, rest sourced from reference TRBV5-1 and TRBJ2-2, is KAGVTQTPRYLIKTRGQQVTLSCSPISGHRSVSWYQQTPGQGLQFLFEYFSETQRNKGNFPGRFSGRQFSNSRSEMNVSTLELGDSALYLCASSFSGGGEVGELFFGEGSRLTVL.

The rearrangement links TRBV9 to TRBJ1-2, with D tentatively TRBD1 (6 bases). Germline lookup yields CDR1 SGDLS and CDR2 YYNGEE. Trimming stripped 0 bases from V and 0 bases from J, with 9 bases between. The CDR3 is 15 amino acids. Here the CDR3 reads CASSVGAGANYGYTF. The CDR3 region has the DNA TGTGCCAGCAGCGTAGGGGCAGGGGCTAACTATGGCTACACCTTC.

This clone was recorded a few times. The rearrangement uses TRBV11-2 and TRBJ2-7; the D gene is possibly TRBD1 (5 bases). CDR1 is SGHAT and CDR2 is FQNNGV in the germline V gene. This CDR3 is 14 amino acids long. Trimming took off 4 bases at V and 3 bases at J, with 13 bases between the two ends. The CDR3 coding sequence is TGTGCCAGCAGCTGGGTCAGAACAGGCTACGAGCAGTACTTC. This gives the protein CASSWVRTGYEQYF.

The chain's CDR3 is CASSREDQGSPLHF. CDR3 DNA: TGTGCCAGCAGCAGGGAGGATCAAGGGTCACCCCTCCACTTT. This sequence joins TRBV21-1 and TRBJ1-6. TRBV21-1 represents a pseudogene. The CDR3 runs to 14 residues.

This clone was detected a few times. V and J are TRBV29-1 and TRBJ1-2; TRBD1 matches at 7 bases. Trimming cost V 3 bases and J 6 bases; bases outside gene matches: 1. CDR1 is SQVTM, CDR2 ANQGSEA, per germline. The CDR3 runs 11 residues. The CDR3 loop is CSVDTGDGYTF. The DNA of the CDR3 is TGCAGCGTTGATACAGGGGATGGCTACACCTTC.

V gene TRBV12-3 or TRBV12-4 combines with J gene TRBJ1-1; the D gene is possibly TRBD1 (5 bases). CDR3 length equals 13 residues. Trimming removed 7 bases from V and 3 bases from J, with 12 bases in between. CDR3 protein: CASNDRRDTEAFF. CDR3 bases: TGTGCCAGCAATGACCGCAGGGACACTGAAGCTTTCTTT.

The J gene is TRBJ1-5, the V gene TRBV6-2 or TRBV6-3, with 9 bases identical to TRBD1. The CDR3 contains 16 residues. Germline loops: CDR1 MNHEY, CDR2 SVGEGT. J was trimmed by 4 bases and V by 5 bases; bases with no gene match: 9. The CDR3 DNA follows: TGTGCCAGCAGTGGCCGGGACAGGGTCCTTAATCAGCCCCAGCATTTT. As protein: CASSGRDRVLNQPQHF.

J is TRBJ1-2 and V is TRBV6-5; D perhaps matches TRBD1 (6 bases). V lost 7 bases, J lost 0 bases, and 12 bases lay in between. CDR1 MNHEY and CDR2 SVGAGI come from the germline V gene. The CDR3 runs 14 residues. The CDR3: CASNPQGANYGYTF. The CDR3 DNA sequence: TGTGCCAGCAACCCACAGGGAGCTAACTATGGCTACACCTTC.

This clone was counted between two and nine times. The chain employs TRBV6-5 and TRBJ1-2; D unresolved. CDR1 and CDR2 from the germline V gene are MNHEY and SVGAGI. The CDR3 contains 13 residues. Trimming took off 10 bases at V and 6 bases at J, with 18 bases between the two ends. The CDR3 coding sequence is TGTGCCACCGAACAGATCGGGATTCATGGCTACACCTTC. It encodes CATEQIGIHGYTF.

This chain uses TRBV7-8 with TRBJ1-5; tentatively, D is TRBD1 (6 bases). Germline CDR1 SGHVS, CDR2 FQNEAQ. The CDR3 length is 18 residues. V was clipped by 5 bases and J by 0 bases, with 20 bases between them. This CDR3 reads CASSPGASPLYSNQPQHF. CDR3 bases: TGTGCCAGCAGCCCAGGGGCTAGTCCCCTTTATAGCAATCAGCCCCAGCATTTT.

The rearrangement uses TRBV27 and TRBJ2-1; 8 nucleotides line up with TRBD2. There are 14 residues in the CDR3. The junction had 3 bases not matched to a gene; V was cut back by 3 bases and J by 5 bases. Germline CDR1 is MNHEY and CDR2 is SMNVEV (reference sequence). CDR3 sequence: CASSLAGGHNEQFF. The CDR3, as DNA: TGTGCCAGCAGTTTGGCGGGGGGACACAATGAGCAGTTCTTC.

This chain connects TRBV12-5 to TRBJ2-1; a possible D gene is TRBD1 (6 bases). Trimming removed 6 bases from V and 8 bases from J, with 17 bases in between. CDR3 length: 14 residues. Germline V gene sequence: CDR1 LGHNT, CDR2 FRNRAP. The CDR3 nucleotides read TGTGCTAGTGGCCGGGACACATACCTCGATGAGCAGTTCTTC. Its protein is CASGRDTYLDEQFF.

This sequence joins TRBV3-1 (or the pseudogene TRBV3-2) and TRBJ1-1, with a weak D call TRBD1 (5 bases). V lost 4 bases, J lost 4 bases, and 16 bases lay in between. The CDR3 is 15 residues long. The germline gives CDR1 LGHDT, CDR2 YNNKEL (reference sequence). Written as DNA, the CDR3 is TGTGCCAGCAGCCCAGGATGGACAACCCGCACTGAAGCTTTCTTT. It yields the protein CASSPGWTTRTEAFF.

This sequence joins TRBV19 and TRBJ1-4, with no clear D. CDR3 length: 13 residues. V gave up 6 bases and J gave up 2 bases, with 7 bases separating them. Germline assignment: CDR1 LNHDA and CDR2 SQIVND (reference sequence). CDR3 nucleotides: TGTGCCAGTAGGCGGCGGACTAATGAAAAACTGTTTTTT. This codes for CASRRRTNEKLFF. The full variable domain, in which reference TRBV19 and TRBJ1-4 provide the parts outside the CDR3, is DGGITQSPKYLFRKEGQNVTLSCEQNLNHDAMYWYRQDPGQGLRLIYYSQIVNDFQKGDIAEGYSVSREKKESFPLTVTSAQKNPTAFYLCASRRRTNEKLFFGSGTQLSVL.

This chain uses TRBV2 with TRBJ1-2, with D unclear. Germline CDR1 is SNHLY and CDR2 is FYNNEI. Trimming took off 3 bases at V and 13 bases at J, with 15 bases between the two ends. The length of the CDR3 is 12 residues. The CDR3 nucleotides are TGTGCCAGCAGTGATCAGGCAGGTTTTTGCACCTTC. Its protein product is CASSDQAGFCTF.

The chain couples TRBV5-6 to TRBJ2-7; TRBD1 matches 8 bases. This CDR3 is built from 12 residues. In germline, CDR1 is SGHDT, CDR2 YYEEEE. The ends lost 2 bases at V and 6 bases at J; junction bases unmatched: 1. CDR3 sequence (DNA): TGTGCCAGCAGCTTCAGGGGGCGCGAGCAGTACGTC. As protein: CASSFRGREQYV.

The chain is built from TRBV10-3 and TRBJ2-3; 11 nucleotides align to TRBD2. Germline assignment: CDR1 ENHRY and CDR2 SYGVKD. The CDR3 length is 15 residues. Trimming removed 8 bases from V and 2 bases from J; junction bases left unmatched: 6. The CDR3 region has the DNA TGTGCCATCGGAACTAGCGGGGGCCCCACAGATACGCAGTATTTT. Amino acid sequence: CAIGTSGGPTDTQYF.

This clone was observed a single time. CDR3 protein: CASSLTGGDPEAFF. Written as DNA, the CDR3 is TGTGCCAGCAGCTTGACAGGGGGCGATCCTGAAGCTTTCTTT. The chain combines TRBV5-5 with TRBJ1-1; 9 bases align to TRBD1. J lost 6 bases, V lost 1 base, and 4 bases had no gene match. CDR3 length equals 14 residues. Germline assignment: CDR1 SGHKS and CDR2 YYEKEE (reference sequence).